This T cell receptor beta chain was sequenced for a study of cytomegalovirus exposure and HLA in healthy donors. Study findings and constraints: With further analysis later on, most CMV-associated TCR beta chains appeared HLA-restricted. Most observed TCR sequences were rare, whereas some public TCRs were detected in many donors. Accurate HLA-A and HLA-B prediction from TCR beta sequences was reported for most subjects.

As to this clone: What it binds is unknown.

The PCR made use of 60 Vbeta and 13 Jbeta primers. Data came from immunoSEQ multiplex PCR; TCRdb stores just in-frame clones and leaves some out. This table has 100,000 to 150,000 clones, approximately 80% appearing once. CDR1 and CDR2 from the germline V gene are MNHNY and SVGAGI (reference sequence). The CDR3 spans 15 residues. J gave up 8 bases and V 8 bases, and 15 bases lay outside the gene matches. Those who donated were healthy bone marrow donors. This chain uses TRBV6-6 with TRBJ1-2, with 9 positions matching TRBD1. Sequencing was carried out using PBMCs. The TCR originated in a male donor in good health and CMV-seropositive. CDR3 amino acids: CASYATPTGGWGYTF. For the CDR3, the DNA is TGTGCCAGCTACGCCACACCTACAGGGGGCTGGGGCTACACCTTC.